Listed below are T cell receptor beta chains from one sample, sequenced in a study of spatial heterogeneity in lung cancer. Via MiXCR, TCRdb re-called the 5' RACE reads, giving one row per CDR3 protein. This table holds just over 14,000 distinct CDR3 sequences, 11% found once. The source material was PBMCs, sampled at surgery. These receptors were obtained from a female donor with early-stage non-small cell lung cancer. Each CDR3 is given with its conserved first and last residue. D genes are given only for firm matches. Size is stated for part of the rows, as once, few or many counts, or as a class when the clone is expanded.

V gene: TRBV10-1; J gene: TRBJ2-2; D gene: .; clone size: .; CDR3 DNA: TGCGCCAGCAGTGAGTCACGGGTTCGGTACACCGGGGAGCTGTTTTTT; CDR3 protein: CASSESRVRYTGELFF
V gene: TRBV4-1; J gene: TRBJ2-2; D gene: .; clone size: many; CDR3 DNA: TGCGCCAGCAGCCAAGATAGGGCGACCGGGGAGCTGTTTTTT; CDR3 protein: CASSQDRATGELFF
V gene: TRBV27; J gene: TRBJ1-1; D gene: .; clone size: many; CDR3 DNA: TGTGCCAGCAGTTCAATCGGGACGGTGAACACTGAAGCTTTCTTT; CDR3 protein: CASSSIGTVNTEAFF
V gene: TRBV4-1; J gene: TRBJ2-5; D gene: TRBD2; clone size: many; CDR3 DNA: TGCGCCAGCAGCCAAGAGGAGCGGGGGGGGTTGAAGACCCAGTACTTC; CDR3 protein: CASSQEERGGLKTQYF
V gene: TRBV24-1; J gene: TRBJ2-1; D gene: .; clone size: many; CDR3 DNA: TGTGCCACCAGTGATAACAGGGTGGACAATGAGCAGTTCTTC; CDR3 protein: CATSDNRVDNEQFF
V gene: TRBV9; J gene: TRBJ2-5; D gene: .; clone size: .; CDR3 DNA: TGTGCCAGCAGCACCACCTCCGACAGGTTCGAGACCCAGTACTTC; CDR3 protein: CASSTTSDRFETQYF
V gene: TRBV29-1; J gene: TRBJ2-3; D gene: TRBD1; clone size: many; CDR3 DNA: TGCAGCGCCAATGACAGGGCCCCAGATACGCAGTATTTT; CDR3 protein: CSANDRAPDTQYF
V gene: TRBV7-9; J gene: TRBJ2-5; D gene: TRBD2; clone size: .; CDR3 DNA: TGTGCCAGCAGCTTAGACAGCGGGGTAACGCAAGAGACCCAGTACTTC; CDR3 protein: CASSLDSGVTQETQYF
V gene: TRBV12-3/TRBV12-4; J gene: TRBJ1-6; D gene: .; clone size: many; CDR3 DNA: TGTGCCAGCAGTTCGACCACCTCACCCCTCCACTTT; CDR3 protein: CASSSTTSPLHF
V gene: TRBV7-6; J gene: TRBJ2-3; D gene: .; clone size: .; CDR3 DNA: TGTGCCAGCACCCCCCGCCGCACAGATACGCAGTATTTT; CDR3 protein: CASTPRRTDTQYF
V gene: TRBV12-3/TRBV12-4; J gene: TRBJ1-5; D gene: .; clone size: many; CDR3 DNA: TGTGCCAGCAGTTTAGGTGGGGGCAATCAGCCCCAGCATTTT; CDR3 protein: CASSLGGGNQPQHF
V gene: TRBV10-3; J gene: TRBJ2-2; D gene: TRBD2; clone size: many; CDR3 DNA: TGTGCCATCAGGGGGACTAGCGCCAGCACCGGGGAGCTGTTTTTT; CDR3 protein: CAIRGTSASTGELFF
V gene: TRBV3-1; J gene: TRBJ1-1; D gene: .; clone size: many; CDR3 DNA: TGTGCCAGCAGCCAAGGGACCGGGGCTGCCACTGAAGCTTTCTTT; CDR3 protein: CASSQGTGAATEAFF
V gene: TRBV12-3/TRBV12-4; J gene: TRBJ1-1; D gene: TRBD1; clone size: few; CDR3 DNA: TGTGCCAGCAGTTTGTATTTAGGGACAGGCCCCATGAACACTGAAGCTTTCTTT; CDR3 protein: CASSLYLGTGPMNTEAFF
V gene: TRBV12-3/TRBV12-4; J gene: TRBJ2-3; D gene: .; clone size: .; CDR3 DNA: TGTGCCAGCAGAAAAATTTGGGATACGCAGTATTTT; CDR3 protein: CASRKIWDTQYF
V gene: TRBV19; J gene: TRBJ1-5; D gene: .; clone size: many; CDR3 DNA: TGTGCCAGTAGTGCGAGCTGGACTCTGGGGAGCAATCAGCCCCAGCATTTT; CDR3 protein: CASSASWTLGSNQPQHF
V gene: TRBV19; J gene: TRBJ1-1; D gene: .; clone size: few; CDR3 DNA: TGTGCCAGTAGGGTCCAGCTGAACACTGAAGCTTTCTTT; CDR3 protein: CASRVQLNTEAFF
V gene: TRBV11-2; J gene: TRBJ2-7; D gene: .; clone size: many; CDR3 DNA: TGTGCCAGCAGCTTAGGCCCAGGGAGCTCCTACGAGCAGTACTTC; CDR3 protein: CASSLGPGSSYEQYF
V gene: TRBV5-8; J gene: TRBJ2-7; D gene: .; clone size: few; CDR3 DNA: TGTGCCAGCAGCCGTTCCCTAATCAGCGAGCAGTACTTC; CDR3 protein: CASSRSLISEQYF
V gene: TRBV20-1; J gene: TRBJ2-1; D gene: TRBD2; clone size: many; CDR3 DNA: TGCAGTGCTAGGGGACTAGCGGGGGGTCACAATGAGCAGTTCTTC; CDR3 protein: CSARGLAGGHNEQFF
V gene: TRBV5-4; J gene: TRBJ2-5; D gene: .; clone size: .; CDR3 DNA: TGTGCCAGCCTACAGAATATAGGAGAGACCCAGTACTTC; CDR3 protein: CASLQNIGETQYF
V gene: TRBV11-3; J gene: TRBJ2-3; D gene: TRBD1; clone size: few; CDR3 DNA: TGTGCCAGCAGCTTAGATGGGACAGCTACGCAGTATTTT; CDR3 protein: CASSLDGTATQYF
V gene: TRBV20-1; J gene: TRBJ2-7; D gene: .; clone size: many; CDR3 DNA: TGCAGTGCTAGTTTATCGGGCAGTTCAACCTACGAGCAGTACTTC; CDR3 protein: CSASLSGSSTYEQYF
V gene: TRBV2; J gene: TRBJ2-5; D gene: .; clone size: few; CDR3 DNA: TGTGCCAGCAGTGAGGCGGCTGGTGGGACCCAGTACTTC; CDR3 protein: CASSEAAGGTQYF
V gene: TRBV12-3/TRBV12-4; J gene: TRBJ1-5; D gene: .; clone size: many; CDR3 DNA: TGTGCCAGCAGTTTGAGGTCAGGGCGGTTAGCTCAGCCCCAGCATTTT; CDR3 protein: CASSLRSGRLAQPQHF
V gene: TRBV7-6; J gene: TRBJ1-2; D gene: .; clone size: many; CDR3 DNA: TGTGCCAGCAGCTCGGGGCAGGGACAACTTTATGGCTACACCTTC; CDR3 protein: CASSSGQGQLYGYTF
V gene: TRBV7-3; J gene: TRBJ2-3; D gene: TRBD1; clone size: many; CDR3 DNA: TGTGCCAGCAGAGAAATCGGGACAGCAACAGATACGCAGTATTTT; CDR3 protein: CASREIGTATDTQYF
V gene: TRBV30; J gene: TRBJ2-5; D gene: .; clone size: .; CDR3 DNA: TGTGCCTGGAGTAAGGGTATGGAGACCCAGTACTTC; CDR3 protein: CAWSKGMETQYF
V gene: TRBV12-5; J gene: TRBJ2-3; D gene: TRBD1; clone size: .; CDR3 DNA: TGTGCTAGTGGACCCTCGTCCCCGACAGGGCGTTTGGGGGATACGCAGTATTTT; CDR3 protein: CASGPSSPTGRLGDTQYF
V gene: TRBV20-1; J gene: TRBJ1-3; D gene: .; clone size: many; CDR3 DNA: TGCAGTGCTAGAGATGGTGGGCAGAGCTCTGGAAACACCATATATTTT; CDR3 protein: CSARDGGQSSGNTIYF
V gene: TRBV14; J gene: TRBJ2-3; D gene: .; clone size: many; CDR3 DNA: TGTGCCAGCAGCCAAGATTATACGCAGTATTTT; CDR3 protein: CASSQDYTQYF
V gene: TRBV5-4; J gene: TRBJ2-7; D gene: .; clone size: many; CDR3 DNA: TGTGCCAGCAGTTGGGACTTCTACGAGCAGTACTTC; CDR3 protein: CASSWDFYEQYF
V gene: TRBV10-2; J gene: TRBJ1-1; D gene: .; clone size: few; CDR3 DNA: TGCGCCAGCAGTAAGAACACTGAAGCTTTCTTT; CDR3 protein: CASSKNTEAFF
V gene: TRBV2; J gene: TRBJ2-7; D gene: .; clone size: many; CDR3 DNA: TGTGCCAGCAAGTACGCGCGGGACTACGAGCAGTACTTC; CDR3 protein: CASKYARDYEQYF
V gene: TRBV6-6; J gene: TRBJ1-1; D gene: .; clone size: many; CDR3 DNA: TGTGCCAGCAAAAAGGGGGGAGAGAACACTGAAGCTTTCTTT; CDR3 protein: CASKKGGENTEAFF
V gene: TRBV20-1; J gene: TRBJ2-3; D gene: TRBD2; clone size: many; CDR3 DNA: TGCAGTGCTAGAGATTGGGCAGCGGGGAGCACAGATACGCAGTATTTT; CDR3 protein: CSARDWAAGSTDTQYF
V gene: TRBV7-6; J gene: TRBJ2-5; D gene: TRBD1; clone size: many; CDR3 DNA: TGTGCCAGCAGCACACGAGACAGGGGCCAAGAGACCCAGTACTTC; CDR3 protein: CASSTRDRGQETQYF
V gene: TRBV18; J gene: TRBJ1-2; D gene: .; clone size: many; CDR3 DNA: TGTGCCAGCTCACCGATCTCTTTGGGGGCAACTGGCTACACCTTC; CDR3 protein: CASSPISLGATGYTF
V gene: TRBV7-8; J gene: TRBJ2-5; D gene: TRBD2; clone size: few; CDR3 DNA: TGTGCCAGCAGCTTAGCCCCTAGCGGGGCAGAGACCCAGTACTTC; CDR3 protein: CASSLAPSGAETQYF
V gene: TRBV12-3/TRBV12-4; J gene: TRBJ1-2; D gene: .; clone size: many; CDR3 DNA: TGTGCCAGCAGGGATCGCCGGGCCACTTATGGCTACACCTTC; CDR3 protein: CASRDRRATYGYTF
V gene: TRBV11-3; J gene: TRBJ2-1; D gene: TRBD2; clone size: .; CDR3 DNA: TGTGCCAGCAGCGGGGGACTAGTCTCCTACAATGAGCAGTTCTTC; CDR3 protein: CASSGGLVSYNEQFF
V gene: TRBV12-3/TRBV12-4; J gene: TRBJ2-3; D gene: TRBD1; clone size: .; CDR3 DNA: TGTGCCAGCAGTCCTCAGGGGGCGCAAACAGATACGCAGTATTTT; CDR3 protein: CASSPQGAQTDTQYF
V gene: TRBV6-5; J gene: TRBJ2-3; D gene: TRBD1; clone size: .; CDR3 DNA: TGTGCCAGCAGCCCGGACAGGATTTCTACAGATACGCAGTATTTT; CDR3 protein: CASSPDRISTDTQYF
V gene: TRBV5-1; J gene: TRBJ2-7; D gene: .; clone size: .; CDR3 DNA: TGCGCCAGCAGCCCGGACTCTGGGTACGAGCAGTACTTC; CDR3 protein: CASSPDSGYEQYF
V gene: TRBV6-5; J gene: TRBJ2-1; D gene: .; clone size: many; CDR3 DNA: TGTGCCAGCAGTTACTCTCGCGGGAAGAGCTCCTACAATGAGCAGTTCTTC; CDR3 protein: CASSYSRGKSSYNEQFF
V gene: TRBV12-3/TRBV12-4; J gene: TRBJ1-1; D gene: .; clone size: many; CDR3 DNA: TGTGCCAGCAGTAGGGGGACTGAAGCTTTCTTT; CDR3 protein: CASSRGTEAFF
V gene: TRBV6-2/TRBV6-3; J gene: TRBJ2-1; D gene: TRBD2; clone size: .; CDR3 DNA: TGTGCCAGTTCCAAGCGGGGCCTGAATGAGCAGTTCTTC; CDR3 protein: CASSKRGLNEQFF
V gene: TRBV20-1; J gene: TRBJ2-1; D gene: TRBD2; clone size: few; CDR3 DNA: TGCAGTGCTAGGGACGGGACTAGCATCTCTAGTGAGCAGTTCTTC; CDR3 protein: CSARDGTSISSEQFF
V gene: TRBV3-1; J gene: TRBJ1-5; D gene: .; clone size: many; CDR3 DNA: TGTGCCAGCAGTCCTCGGGGGAGCAATCAGCCCCAGCATTTT; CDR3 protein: CASSPRGSNQPQHF
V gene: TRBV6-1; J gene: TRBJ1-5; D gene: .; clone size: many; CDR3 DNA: TGTGCCAGCAGTGAAGGGGGCAATCAGCCCCAGCATTTT; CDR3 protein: CASSEGGNQPQHF
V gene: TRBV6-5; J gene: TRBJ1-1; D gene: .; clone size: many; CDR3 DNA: TGTGCCAGCAGTTACTTAGGTATGGGGTCCTACACTGAAGCTTTCTTT; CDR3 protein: CASSYLGMGSYTEAFF
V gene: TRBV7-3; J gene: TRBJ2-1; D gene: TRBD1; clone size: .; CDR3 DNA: TGTGCCAGCAGCTCAAGGACAGGGGCTATATCGATTGACAATGAGCAGTTCTTC; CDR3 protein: CASSSRTGAISIDNEQFF
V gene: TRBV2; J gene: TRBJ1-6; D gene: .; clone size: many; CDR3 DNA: TGTGCCAGCCGTCCGGGGCTACCTAATTCACCCCTCCACTTT; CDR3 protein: CASRPGLPNSPLHF
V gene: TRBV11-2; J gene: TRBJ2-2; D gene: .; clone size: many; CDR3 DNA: TGTGCCAGCAGCTCCAACATAAACACCGGGGAGCTGTTTTTT; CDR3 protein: CASSSNINTGELFF
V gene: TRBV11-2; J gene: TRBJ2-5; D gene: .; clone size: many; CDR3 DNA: TGTGCCAGCAGCGACCTAGGGGCCCTCCAAGAGACCCAGTACTTC; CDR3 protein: CASSDLGALQETQYF
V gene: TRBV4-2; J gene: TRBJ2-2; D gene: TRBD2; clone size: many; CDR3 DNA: TGTGCCAGCAGCAGGACTAGCGGGGGGACGGGGGAGCTGTTTTTT; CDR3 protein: CASSRTSGGTGELFF
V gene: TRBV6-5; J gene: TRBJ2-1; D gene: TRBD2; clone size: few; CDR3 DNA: TGTGCCAGCAGCCCGGGACTAGCGTACAATGAGCAGTTCTTC; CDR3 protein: CASSPGLAYNEQFF
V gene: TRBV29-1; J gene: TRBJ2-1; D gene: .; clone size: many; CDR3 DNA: TGCAGCTTCGTTCCCTTACAGGTACACAATGAGCAGTTCTTC; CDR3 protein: CSFVPLQVHNEQFF
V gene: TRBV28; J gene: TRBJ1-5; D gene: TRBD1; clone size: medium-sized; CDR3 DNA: TGTGCCAGCAGAAACAGGGGCATCTTCAATCAGCCCCAGCATTTT; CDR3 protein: CASRNRGIFNQPQHF
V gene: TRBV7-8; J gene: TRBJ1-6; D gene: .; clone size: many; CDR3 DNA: TGTGCCAGCAGCCCTTCTGGGGCGAGCTATAATTCACCCCTCCACTTT; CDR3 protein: CASSPSGASYNSPLHF